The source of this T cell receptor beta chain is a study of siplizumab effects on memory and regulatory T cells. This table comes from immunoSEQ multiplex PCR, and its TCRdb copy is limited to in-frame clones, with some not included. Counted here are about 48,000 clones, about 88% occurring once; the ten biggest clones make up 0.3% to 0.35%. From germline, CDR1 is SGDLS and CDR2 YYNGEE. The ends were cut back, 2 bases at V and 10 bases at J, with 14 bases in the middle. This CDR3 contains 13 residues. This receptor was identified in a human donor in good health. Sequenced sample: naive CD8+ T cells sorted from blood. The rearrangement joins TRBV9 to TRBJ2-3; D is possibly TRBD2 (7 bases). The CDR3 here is CASSVGGGTAQYF. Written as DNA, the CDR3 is TGTGCCAGCAGCGTGGGCGGGGGCACCGCGCAGTATTTT.